This T cell receptor beta chain originates from a study of blood T cell repertoires in COVID-19. The overall study: Material from acute and convalescent COVID-19 was sourced from the United States, Italy and Spain. PBMCs, B-cell-depleted T cells, or T cells were the source of the cDNA or gDNA that made up the material.

The junction had 4 bases not matched to a gene; V was cut back by 3 bases and J by 7 bases. Germline V gives CDR1 SEHNR, CDR2 FQNEAQ (reference sequence). This CDR3 comprises 13 residues. Profiling relied on immunoSEQ multiplex PCR, and the TCRdb table lists in-frame clones only, not all of them. The table shows 100,000 or so clones, with approximately 87% occurring only once. The genes are TRBV7-9 and TRBJ1-2, with TRBD1 matching over 8 bases. The specimen was peripheral blood. This TCR was sampled from a woman in her thirties with acute or convalescent COVID-19. The DNA of the CDR3 is TGTGCCAGCAGCTTCCTCGACAGGGGTGGCTACACCTTC. It specifies CASSFLDRGGYTF.